Listed below are T cell receptor beta chains from one sample, sequenced in a study of cytomegalovirus exposure and HLA in healthy donors. The protocol was immunoSEQ multiplex PCR, while the TCRdb copy is restricted to in-frame clones and leaves out a portion. The sample contains roughly 120,000 clones, under 85% of which appear only once. The sample consisted of PBMCs. These receptor sequences come from a woman aged 45-65 years in good health and CMV-seropositive. Each CDR3 is given with its conserved first and last residue. The D gene is left open where the match is weak. Clone sizes are given selectively: once, few, many, or a class where the clone is expanded.

>TRBV5-6|TRBJ1-3|few|NA
TGTGCCAGCAGCTTTAACAACTTCCGACTCTCTGGAAACACCATATATTTT
CASSFNNFRLSGNTIYF
>TRBV5-8|TRBJ2-7|few|TRBD1
TGTGCCAGCAGCTTGGTCCAGGGGGCGACCTTTAGGGTGGACTACGAGCAGTACTTC
CASSLVQGATFRVDYEQYF
>TRBV12-5|TRBJ1-1|once|TRBD1
TGTGCTAGTGGTTTGACACACCGATTAGGACAGGGCACTGAAGCTTTCTTT
CASGLTHRLGQGTEAFF
>TRBV5-4|TRBJ1-2|NA|TRBD1
TGTGCCAGCAGCGAACCCCCGGGACAGGGACACTATGGCTACACCTTC
CASSEPPGQGHYGYTF
>TRBV2|TRBJ1-2|NA|TRBD1
TGTGCCAGCAGCGTATCTGGGACAGCCTATGGCTACACCTTC
CASSVSGTAYGYTF
>TRBV7-9|TRBJ2-1|few|NA
TGTGCCAGCAGCTTAGGGGACTCTTTAATCCGGTTCTTC
CASSLGDSLIRFF
>TRBV6-1|TRBJ1-5|NA|TRBD1
TGTGCCAGCAGTGAGGGACAGGAATATAGCAATCAGCCCCAGCATTTT
CASSEGQEYSNQPQHF
>TRBV6-5|TRBJ1-1|few|NA
TGTGCCAGCAGTTACGGGGGGAGGGGCTCTGAAGCTTTCTTT
CASSYGGRGSEAFF
>TRBV19|TRBJ1-4|NA|NA
TGTGCCAGTCAAGACCAGGGCGGGGGAAAACTGTTTTTT
CASQDQGGGKLFF
>TRBV5-6|TRBJ2-7|NA|TRBD1
TGTGCCAGCAGCTTGGGGACAGGGAGGAACGAGCAGTACTTC
CASSLGTGRNEQYF
>TRBV4-2|TRBJ2-4|NA|TRBD1
TGTGCCAGCAGCCACTTCCGCGTCCTTGGGACAGGGAAAAACATTCAGTACTTC
CASSHFRVLGTGKNIQYF
>TRBV4-1|TRBJ1-6|NA|NA
TGCGCCAGCAGCCAAGATCGGCGGCCTAGGTCACCCCTCCACTTT
CASSQDRRPRSPLHF
>TRBV7-6|TRBJ1-2|NA|TRBD1
TGTGCCAGCACCCCCGGACAGGGGGCTTATGGCTACACCTTC
CASTPGQGAYGYTF
>TRBV6-5|TRBJ1-6|NA|NA
TGTGCCAGCAGTCTCGGTGGTTCACCCCTCCACTTT
CASSLGGSPLHF
>TRBV4-1|TRBJ1-6|few|NA
TGCGCCAGCAGCCAAGGAGTCGGCGGAATCGGCTCCTATAATTCACCCCTCCACTTT
CASSQGVGGIGSYNSPLHF
>TRBV28|TRBJ2-7|NA|NA
TGTGCCAGCAGTTTAGACCTACCCACAGGGCCCTACGAGCAGTACTTC
CASSLDLPTGPYEQYF
>TRBV28|TRBJ1-2|NA|TRBD1
TGTGCCAGCAGATCGACCAGGGGGAAGGGCTACACCTTC
CASRSTRGKGYTF
>TRBV10-3|TRBJ2-1|NA|TRBD2
TGTGCCATCAGAGGCCCCGGGACTAACTCCTACAATGAGCAGTTCTTC
CAIRGPGTNSYNEQFF
>TRBV18|TRBJ2-5|few|NA
TGTGCCAGCTCACCATTGGGAGGAGAGACCCAGTACTTC
CASSPLGGETQYF
>TRBV5-5|TRBJ1-2|once|NA
TGTGCCAGCAGCATACAGGAGACCCTCTATGGCTACACCTTC
CASSIQETLYGYTF
>TRBV19|TRBJ2-7|NA|TRBD1
TGTGCCAGCGGGACAGGGATGTCCTACGAGCAGTACTTC
CASGTGMSYEQYF
>TRBV7-2|TRBJ1-2|NA|TRBD1
TGTGCCAGCAGCCCCGGGACAGGGGGCGCGAGAGGCTACACCTTC
CASSPGTGGARGYTF
>TRBV6-1|TRBJ2-2|NA|TRBD1
TGTGCCAGCAGGCCAGGGGGAACTCCCGGGGAGCTGTTTTTT
CASRPGGTPGELFF
>TRBV19|TRBJ1-5|NA|NA
TGTGCCAGTAGTCCCTCCCAGGGGAGCAATCAGCCCCAGCATTTT
CASSPSQGSNQPQHF
>TRBV30|TRBJ2-5|NA|TRBD2
TGTGCCTGGAACCTAGCGGGGGTGGAGACCCAGTACTTC
CAWNLAGVETQYF
>TRBV9|TRBJ2-1|NA|NA
TGTGCCAGCAGCGAGCGAGGGTTGGGCGATGAGCAGTTCTTC
CASSERGLGDEQFF
>TRBV2|TRBJ1-2|NA|TRBD1
TGTGCCAGCAGTGTATCCGGGACAGGGCAGGGGCAGGGTGGCTACACCTTC
CASSVSGTGQGQGGYTF
>TRBV2|TRBJ2-7|NA|NA
TGTGCCAGCAGCCGGACAGTAGCCTACGAGCAGTACTTC
CASSRTVAYEQYF
>TRBV5-1|TRBJ1-6|NA|TRBD1
TGCGCCAGCAGCACTGGACAGGGAGCGGGTAGAGGTTCACCCCTCCACTTT
CASSTGQGAGRGSPLHF
>TRBV5-5|TRBJ2-5|NA|TRBD2
TGTGCCAGCAGCTTGTTGTCTAGCGGGGTCCAAGAGACCCAGTACTTC
CASSLLSSGVQETQYF
>TRBV4-2|TRBJ2-3|NA|NA
TGTGCCAGCAGCCAACGCGCTGAGTGGCGGGGGCCAAGCACAGATACGCAGTATTTT
CASSQRAEWRGPSTDTQYF
>TRBV5-6|TRBJ2-7|NA|NA
TGTGCCAGCAGCTCCCCCCAGCAGGGAGGCTACGAGCAGTACTTC
CASSSPQQGGYEQYF
>TRBV5-6|TRBJ2-7|NA|TRBD1
TGTGCCAGCAGCGTACAGGGGGTCGAGCAGTACTTC
CASSVQGVEQYF
>TRBV10-2|TRBJ2-2|NA|NA
TGCGCCAGCAGTGCTCGGGTAGCCGGGGAGCTGTTTTTT
CASSARVAGELFF
>TRBV30|TRBJ1-4|NA|NA
TGTGCCTGGCGGGCCGGGCCAGGGAGGATGGAAAAACTGTTTTTT
CAWRAGPGRMEKLFF
>TRBV11-2|TRBJ2-1|NA|TRBD2
TGTGCCAGCAGCTTAGAGGGACTAGCGGGGATGGGGCGCAATGAGCAGTTCTTC
CASSLEGLAGMGRNEQFF
>TRBV6-5|TRBJ1-6|NA|TRBD1
TGTGCCAGCAGGGGGGACAGCTTTAGTTCACCCCTCCACTTT
CASRGDSFSSPLHF
>TRBV29-1|TRBJ2-2|NA|TRBD1
TGCAGCGTTGTACAGGGGCGAACTGGGGAGCTGTTTTTT
CSVVQGRTGELFF
>TRBV6-6|TRBJ1-2|NA|NA
TGTGCCAGCAGTTACGGGGGGGGTTACACCTTC
CASSYGGGYTF
>TRBV4-1|TRBJ2-5|NA|NA
TGCGCCAGCAGCCGCCGAGATGCGGAGACCCAGTACTTC
CASSRRDAETQYF
>TRBV4-3|TRBJ1-2|few|NA
TGCGCCAGCAGCCAAGACCAGGCTTTTGGCTACACCTTC
CASSQDQAFGYTF
>TRBV9|TRBJ1-2|NA|NA
TGTGCCAGCAGCGTAGATCGCTTGGGGCTGATCTATGGCTACACCTTC
CASSVDRLGLIYGYTF
>TRBV10-2|TRBJ2-7|NA|TRBD1
TGCGCCACCTGGACAGGGTGGTACGAGCAGTACTTC
CATWTGWYEQYF
>TRBV5-6|TRBJ1-2|NA|TRBD1
TGTGCCAGCAGCCCCATGACAGGGCTCTATGGCTACACCTTC
CASSPMTGLYGYTF
>TRBV6-5|TRBJ2-7|NA|TRBD1
TGTGCCAGCAGTGCCGCAGGGACAGGGTTTTACGAGCAGTACTTC
CASSAAGTGFYEQYF
>TRBV10-3|TRBJ2-7|few|TRBD1
TGTGCCATCAGTGAGTCGAGGCAGGGGGCTGTCGAGCAGTACTTC
CAISESRQGAVEQYF
>TRBV7-3|TRBJ2-3|NA|TRBD2
TGTGCCAGCAGTCCTAGCGGGATCTCCACAGATACGCAGTATTTT
CASSPSGISTDTQYF
>TRBV7-2|TRBJ2-7|NA|NA
TGTGCCAGCAGCTTAGTAGCGTCAGTGCTCTCCTACGAGCAGTACTTC
CASSLVASVLSYEQYF
>TRBV14|TRBJ2-1|NA|NA
TGTGCCAGCAGCCAAGATAGTTGGCAGGGAGGATACAATGAGCAGTTCTTC
CASSQDSWQGGYNEQFF
>TRBV4-2|TRBJ2-1|NA|TRBD1
TGTGCCAGCAGCCAAGATACAGGACAGGGGAATGAGCAGTTCTTC
CASSQDTGQGNEQFF
>TRBV29-1|TRBJ2-7|few|TRBD1
TGCAGCGGAGCCGGGACAGCAAACAACTACGAGCAGTACTTC
CSGAGTANNYEQYF
>TRBV2|TRBJ2-6|NA|NA
TGTGCCAGCAGTGAAGGAGGGTCTGGGGCCAACGTCCTGACTTTC
CASSEGGSGANVLTF
>TRBV29-1|TRBJ2-7|NA|NA
TGCAGCGTTGAATCGAAGAGGGACTACGAGCAGTACTTC
CSVESKRDYEQYF
>TRBV6-5|TRBJ1-1|few|NA
TGTGCCAGCAGTTTCCGGGGCACTGAAGCTTTCTTT
CASSFRGTEAFF
>TRBV2|TRBJ2-3|NA|TRBD2
TGTGCCAGCCTCAGCCTTTTCTGGACTAGCGGGGGGCTTACTAGCACAGATACGCAGTATTTT
CASLSLFWTSGGLTSTDTQYF
>TRBV5-1|TRBJ2-1|few|TRBD2
TGCGCCAGCAGCCCCGGGACTAGCTACAATGAGCAGTTCTTC
CASSPGTSYNEQFF
>TRBV10-3|TRBJ1-6|NA|NA
TGTGCCATCACTACAGGGAATTCACCCCTCCACTTT
CAITTGNSPLHF
>TRBV7-3|TRBJ2-7|NA|TRBD1
TGTGCCAGCAGCTTCGGACAGGGTCTGTCCTACGAGCAGTACTTC
CASSFGQGLSYEQYF
>TRBV21-1|TRBJ1-2|NA|NA
TGTGCCAGCAGCAACGGGACAGACTCTAACTATGGCTACACCTTC
CASSNGTDSNYGYTF
>TRBV6-4|TRBJ2-3|NA|NA
TGTGCCAGCAGCGCCACAGGGAACACAGATACGCAGTATTTT
CASSATGNTDTQYF